The 26 T cell receptor beta chains listed next were all sequenced from one sample in a study of shared clonotypes between healthy human individuals. The naive CD8 fraction comprised CD45RO-negative cells positively selected for CCR7 and excluded terminally differentiated effector memory CD45RA+ cells. Using immunoSEQ multiplex PCR, the repertoire was profiled, and TCRdb retains in-frame clones only, with some absent. This repertoire shows around 2,100,000 clones, approximately 94% found once; its top ten account for 0.9% to 1.5%. Source material: naive CD8+ T cells sorted from blood. These receptors were collected from a man aged 18 to 29 in good health.

CDR3 bases: TGCGCCAGCAGCCCGGGACACGGCTACGAGCAGTACTTC. The encoded protein is CASSPGHGYEQYF. The chain combines TRBV4-1 with TRBJ2-7; TRBD1 might be the D (6 bases). This CDR3 has 13 amino acids. Between the trimmed V and J ends, which lost 4 bases and 3 bases, there was a span of 10 bases. Germline values: CDR1 MGHRA, CDR2 YSYEKL.

The chain uses TRBV27 and TRBJ1-5, with 7 bases identical to TRBD1. The germline V gene encodes CDR1 MNHEY and CDR2 SMNVEV (reference sequence). After removal of 6 bases from V and 4 bases from J, the junction contained 6 bases not matched to a gene. CDR3 length: 14 amino acids. CDR3 sequence (DNA): TGTGCCAGCAGCTGGGGACAGACAAATCAGCCCCAGCATTTT. Translating it yields CASSWGQTNQPQHF.

The CDR3 nucleotides are TGTGCCAGCAGCCACCTAGCGGGACTGGGTGAGCAGTTCTTC. Its protein product is CASSHLAGLGEQFF. The chain is built from TRBV14 and TRBJ2-1, with 9 bases aligning to TRBD2. Germline CDR1 SGHDN, CDR2 FVKESK. V dropped 3 bases and J dropped 9; count of bases not matched to a gene: 6. The CDR3 length is 14 residues.

This sequence joins TRBV27 and TRBJ2-5; 7 nucleotides match TRBD2. Germline V gene lookup returns CDR1 MNHEY and CDR2 SMNVEV (reference sequence). V gave up 0 bases and J gave up 2 bases; unmatched junction bases: 3. CDR3 length: 15 residues. The CDR3 region has the DNA TGTGCCAGCAGTTTATCGTTGGGACTACAAGAGACCCAGTACTTC. It is translated as CASSLSLGLQETQYF.

Note on this clone: The same CDR3 can be traced to other DNA sequences in this sample. V gene TRBV6-5 combines with J gene TRBJ1-1; no clear D gene. This CDR3 is built from 13 residues. The germline V and J ends were trimmed by 0 bases and 8 bases, with 10 bases remaining between them. The V gene's germline CDR1 is MNHEY and CDR2 SVGAGI. CDR3 bases: TGTGCCAGCAGTTACTCGGATCTGGGCGAAGCTTTCTTT. Translation gives CASSYSDLGEAFF.

The V call is TRBV4-1, the J call TRBJ1-2; tentative D call: TRBD1 (5 bases). The CDR3 length is 14 residues. With 0 bases removed from V and 7 bases from J, the gap between germline ends came to 12 bases. Germline V CDR1 and CDR2: MGHRA, YSYEKL. The CDR3 nucleotides are TGCGCCAGCAGCCAAGATCCCCGTGGGGGTGGCTACACCTTC. Protein: CASSQDPRGGGYTF.

The CDR3 is CASSYSPGVTSYEQYF. The CDR3, as DNA: TGTGCCAGCAGTTACTCGCCGGGAGTTACGTCCTACGAGCAGTACTTC. The chain carries TRBV6-6 and TRBJ2-7; D perhaps matches TRBD2 (6 bases). Trimming removed 0 bases from V and 1 base from J, with 13 bases in between. The CDR3 extends over 16 amino acids. The germline V gene has CDR1 MNHNY and CDR2 SVGAGI (reference sequence).

This clone was seen only a few times. The chain recombines TRBV6-1 with TRBJ1-6; D gene uncertain. Per the germline V gene, CDR1 is MNHNS and CDR2 is SASEGT. V lost 6 bases, J lost 7 bases, and 7 bases lay in between. The CDR3 loop spans 12 amino acids. Here the CDR3 DNA reads TGTGCCAGCAGCCCTGGAAATTCACCCCTCCACTTT. It specifies CASSPGNSPLHF.

The chain's CDR3 is CAWSAPIVSTDTQYF. The DNA for the CDR3 is TGTGCCTGGAGTGCCCCGATAGTGAGCACAGATACGCAGTATTTT. The chain links TRBV30 to TRBJ2-3, with unresolved D. V lost 1 base, J lost 0 bases, and 11 bases lay in between. Germline CDR1 and CDR2: GTSNPN and SVGIG (reference sequence). The CDR3 has 15 residues.

In this sample, this clone turned up once. J is TRBJ2-5 and V is TRBV9; D may be TRBD1 (5 bases). V lost 7 bases, J lost 1 base, and 8 bases lay in between. The CDR3 has 12 residues. Per germline, CDR1 SGDLS and CDR2 YYNGEE. The CDR3 DNA follows: TGTGCCAGCTCGACAGTCCAAGAGACCCAGTACTTC. The encoded protein is CASSTVQETQYF.

This rearrangement joins TRBV10-3 to TRBJ2-1; 9 nucleotides agree with TRBD1. Germline V gene lookup returns CDR1 ENHRY and CDR2 SYGVKD. Trimming cost V 10 bases and J 6 bases; bases outside gene matches: 7. The CDR3 runs 13 residues. The CDR3: CATSGTGSNEQFF. The CDR3 DNA sequence: TGTGCCACCTCCGGGACAGGGTCCAATGAGCAGTTCTTC.

J is TRBJ2-3 and V is TRBV27; 8 bases fit TRBD2. With V trimmed by 5 bases and J by 2 bases, 9 bases remained unmatched. The CDR3 has 16 amino acids. From germline, CDR1 is MNHEY and CDR2 SMNVEV (reference sequence). The CDR3 reads CASSPLGTSPTDTQYF. As DNA, the CDR3 is TGTGCCAGCAGTCCACTCGGGACTAGTCCCACAGATACGCAGTATTTT.

V gene TRBV27 combines with J gene TRBJ2-2, with TRBD1 identical over 12 bases. V shed 9 bases and J 7 bases; nucleotides not matched to a gene: 3. The germline gives CDR1 MNHEY, CDR2 SMNVEV (reference sequence). The CDR3 spans 13 residues. CDR3 DNA: TGTGCCAGTGGGACAGGGGGCTTCGGGGAGCTGTTTTTT. This codes for CASGTGGFGELFF.

V and J are TRBV5-1 and TRBJ1-2; no clear D gene. CDR3 length: 15 residues. Per the germline V gene, CDR1 is SGHRS and CDR2 is YFSETQ. V gave up 0 bases and J gave up 4 bases, with 13 bases separating them. CDR3 sequence (DNA): TGCGCCAGCAGCTTGGGGGAGGGTATGAGCTATGGCTACACCTTC. Translated, it gives CASSLGEGMSYGYTF.

This clone was recorded a few times. CDR3 coding DNA: TGTGCCAGCAGTTACGGGACAGGCTATGGCTACACCTTC. As protein: CASSYGTGYGYTF. This chain connects TRBV27 to TRBJ1-2, with 8 bases lining up with TRBD1. Germline V gives CDR1 MNHEY, CDR2 SMNVEV (reference sequence). V shed 4 bases, J shed 4 bases, and the junction held 2 bases outside the gene matches. The CDR3 extends over 13 amino acids.

This clone has just one count. The rearrangement uses TRBV13 and TRBJ1-1; no clear D gene. Germline CDR1 PRHDT, CDR2 FYEKMQ (reference sequence). The CDR3 has 12 residues. V was clipped by 4 bases and J by 10 bases, with 13 bases between them. The CDR3 DNA reads TGTGCCAGCAGCTCGTCCCCCTTCGGAGCTTTCTTT. Protein: CASSSSPFGAFF.

V gene TRBV4-2 combines with J gene TRBJ2-2, with 12 bases fitting TRBD2. This CDR3 has 18 amino acids. The junction had 9 bases not matched to a gene; V was cut back by 1 base and J by 6 bases. Looked up from germline, CDR1 is LGHNA and CDR2 is YNFKEQ. The CDR3 loop reads CASSQVRLAGGPAGELFF. The CDR3 DNA reads as TGTGCCAGCAGCCAAGTGAGGCTAGCGGGGGGGCCCGCCGGGGAGCTGTTTTTT.

This clone occurred once. The rearrangement links TRBV7-2 to TRBJ2-7; no reliable D call. This CDR3 is built from 13 residues. V was trimmed by 4 bases and J by 2 bases, leaving 9 bases between them. Germline values: CDR1 SGHTA, CDR2 FQGNSA. CDR3 amino acids: CASSSGSAYEQYF. DNA for the CDR3: TGTGCCAGCAGCTCCGGGTCAGCCTACGAGCAGTACTTC.

This chain connects TRBV7-6 to TRBJ2-3; TRBD2 matches at 8 bases. This CDR3 has 18 residues. CDR1 is SGHVS and CDR2 is FNYEAQ in the germline V gene. J gave up 1 base and V 3 bases, and 12 bases lay outside the gene matches. CDR3 in amino acids: CASSLGVAGGRGTDTQYF. The CDR3 region has the DNA TGTGCCAGCAGCTTGGGAGTTGCGGGAGGACGAGGCACAGATACGCAGTATTTT.

The DNA of the CDR3 is TGTGCCAGCGGGGAACTAGCGGGAATAGGTGAGCAGTTCTTC. Translating gives CASGELAGIGEQFF. The chain carries TRBV6-6 and TRBJ2-1, with 10 bases identical to TRBD2. Trimming cost V 8 bases and J 9 bases; bases outside gene matches: 10. This CDR3 region has 14 residues. In germline, CDR1 is MNHNY, CDR2 SVGAGI (reference sequence).

V is TRBV21-1 and J is TRBJ1-2; the table assigns TRBD1, which was not confirmed against the DNA. TRBV21-1 is marked as a pseudogene. This CDR3 has 16 residues. The CDR3 here is CASSNGPIRGTYGYTF. The CDR3 coding sequence is TGTGCCAGCAGCAATGGCCCAATCAGGGGAACATATGGCTACACCTTC.

The V gene is TRBV4-1, the J gene TRBJ2-7, with D possibly TRBD1 on 6 matching bases. CDR3 size: 15 residues. Per the germline V gene, CDR1 is MGHRA and CDR2 is YSYEKL. V lost 1 base and J lost 7, with 17 bases in between. The CDR3: CASSQVTGVGGEQYF. In DNA form, the CDR3 reads TGCGCCAGCAGCCAAGTGACTGGGGTAGGGGGAGAGCAGTACTTC.

In its sample, this clone was seen once. The chain has TRBV6-5 and TRBJ2-3; a possible D gene is TRBD1 (5 bases). This CDR3 is 15 amino acids long. CDR1 MNHEY and CDR2 SVGAGI come from the germline V gene. Trimming took off 0 bases at V and 0 bases at J, with 7 bases between the two ends. In nucleotides, the CDR3 is TGTGCCAGCAGTTACTCGGACAAGAGCACAGATACGCAGTATTTT. This encodes CASSYSDKSTDTQYF.

The chain employs TRBV27 and TRBJ2-5; TRBD2 agrees at 8 bases. The junction had 10 bases not matched to a gene; V was cut back by 3 bases and J by 4 bases. The CDR3 spans 16 residues. The germline gives CDR1 MNHEY, CDR2 SMNVEV (reference sequence). CDR3 amino acids: CASSFSAGEWGETQYF. The CDR3 region has the DNA TGTGCCAGCAGTTTCTCAGCGGGGGAATGGGGAGAGACCCAGTACTTC.

As regards this clone: Other DNA sequences in the same sample also yield this CDR3. The V gene is TRBV27, the J gene TRBJ1-2, with a possible D match to TRBD1 (6 bases). V gave up 0 bases and J gave up 4 bases, with 9 bases separating them. The CDR3 covers 14 residues. Germline CDR1 is MNHEY and CDR2 is SMNVEV (reference sequence). CDR3 sequence: CASSLSPGAYGYTF. For the CDR3, the DNA is TGTGCCAGCAGTTTATCGCCGGGGGCCTATGGCTACACCTTC.

About this clone: The sample holds other DNA sequences that translate to the same CDR3. The V gene is TRBV5-4, the J gene TRBJ2-1; D ambiguous. CDR3 size: 12 residues. Germline V gives CDR1 SGHNT, CDR2 YYREEE (reference sequence). V shed 0 bases and J shed 9 bases, with 7 bases lying between them. This CDR3 reads CASSLGDGEQFF. Written as DNA, the CDR3 is TGTGCCAGCAGCTTGGGAGACGGTGAGCAGTTCTTC.